The 14 T cell receptor beta chains presented below share a single source sample, sequenced in a study of beta chain features in type 1 diabetes. General study points: All four CD4+ subsets from Type 1 diabetes patients carried moderately but significantly shorter TCRB CDR3s.

Sequencing targeted expressed TCRB transcripts, as all isolated RNA had been reverse transcribed. Only in-frame clones appear in the TCRdb table, and some are missing; sequencing was by immunoSEQ multiplex PCR. The table has 630,000 or so clones, 11% to 15% seen once; the top ten hold 0.035% to 0.045%. Antigens for these TCRs are unknown. Sequencing input: naive CD4+ T cells from blood. These receptors all come from a young man with type 1 diabetes.

This clone was recorded a few times. The rearrangement uses TRBV7-9 and TRBJ2-7, with 9 bases lining up with TRBD2. J gave up 0 bases and V 3 bases, and 3 bases lay outside the gene matches. Germline CDR1 and CDR2: SEHNR and FQNEAQ (reference sequence). CDR3 size: 15 residues. The CDR3 loop reads CASSFPSGVSYEQYF. DNA for the CDR3: TGTGCCAGCAGCTTCCCTAGCGGGGTCTCCTACGAGCAGTACTTC.

The CDR3 loop is CATSSYREAFF. The CDR3, as DNA: TGTGCCACCAGCAGTTACAGGGAAGCTTTCTTT. The rearrangement joins TRBV15 to TRBJ1-1; D may be TRBD1 (5 bases). This CDR3 spans 11 amino acids. Germline CDR1 LNHNV, CDR2 YYDKDF (reference sequence). V lost 3 bases and J 8 bases, leaving 7 bases between the germline ends.

The chain carries TRBV5-4 and TRBJ2-1, with a weak D call TRBD2 (6 bases). V was clipped by 3 bases and J by 4 bases, with 14 bases between them. The CDR3 runs 15 residues. The germline V gene has CDR1 SGHNT and CDR2 YYREEE (reference sequence). Here the CDR3 DNA reads TGTGCCAGCAGCTCGGGACTCCCAGATTACAATGAGCAGTTCTTC. Translated: CASSSGLPDYNEQFF. The whole variable domain, filled in from reference TRBV5-4 and TRBJ2-1, reads ETGVTQSPTHLIKTRGQQVTLRCSSQSGHNTVSWYQQALGQGPQFIFQYYREEENGRGNFPPRFSGLQFPNYSSELNVNALELDDSALYLCASSSGLPDYNEQFFGPGTRLTVL.

V is TRBV30 and J is TRBJ1-4; TRBD1 is a possible D gene (5 bases). Trimming stripped 4 bases from V and 5 bases from J, with 17 bases between. Germline-derived CDR1 and CDR2 are GTSNPN and SVGIG (reference sequence). CDR3 length: 15 residues. The CDR3 nucleotides are TGTGCCTGGAAAGTGGTGGAGGGGTACAATGAAAAACTGTTTTTT. This codes for CAWKVVEGYNEKLFF.

This clone occurred a few times. The chain has TRBV5-1 and TRBJ2-1; D remains unclear. This CDR3 is built from 14 residues. V was shortened by 4 bases and J by 7 bases, with 15 bases between the two germline ends. Germline values: CDR1 SGHRS, CDR2 YFSETQ. The CDR3 protein is CASSTRPVLNEQFF. The CDR3, as DNA: TGCGCCAGCAGCACGAGACCAGTCCTGAATGAGCAGTTCTTC.

The chain employs TRBV7-2 and TRBJ2-5; TRBD1 matches 9 bases. V was pared by 8 bases and J by 4 bases, with 8 bases of the junction left unmatched. Germline CDR1 SGHTA, CDR2 FQGNSA. CDR3 size: 14 residues. The CDR3 is CASFRGTGRETQYF. CDR3 in DNA: TGTGCCAGCTTCAGAGGGACAGGGCGAGAGACCCAGTACTTC.

V and J are TRBV10-3 and TRBJ1-2; no reliable D call. This CDR3 has 12 amino acids. Trimming pared 3 bases from V and 5 bases from J, leaving 7 bases between. Germline CDR1 ENHRY, CDR2 SYGVKD. CDR3 in amino acids: CAISDWPYGYTF. The CDR3 nucleotides read TGTGCCATCAGTGACTGGCCTTATGGCTACACCTTC.

The DNA of the CDR3 is TGCAGCGTTGCCGGGACAGACCAAGAGACCCAGTACTTC. This gives the protein CSVAGTDQETQYF. This sequence joins TRBV29-1 and TRBJ2-5, with TRBD1 identical over 7 bases. With V trimmed by 4 bases and J by 0 bases, 2 bases remained unmatched. This CDR3 is 13 amino acids long. The germline CDR1 and CDR2 sequences are SQVTM and ANQGSEA.

The chain employs TRBV6-6 and TRBJ2-5; D assignment may be TRBD1 or TRBD2 (6 bases each). This CDR3 is 14 amino acids long. Germline CDR1 reads MNHNY; CDR2 reads SVGAGI (reference sequence). V was clipped by 5 bases and J by 5 bases, with 15 bases between them. The CDR3 DNA reads as TGTGCCAGCAGTAACAGGGCGGGGATGGAGACCCAGTACTTC. It codes for CASSNRAGMETQYF.

This clone was seen a handful of times. The chain uses TRBV30 and TRBJ1-5; no firm D call. The CDR3 sequence is 13 residues long. V lost 0 bases to trimming and J lost 2 bases, with 5 bases between them. Germline V gives CDR1 GTSNPN, CDR2 SVGIG (reference sequence). The CDR3 spells CAWSVTRNQPQHF. Written as DNA, the CDR3 is TGTGCCTGGAGTGTGACACGCAATCAGCCCCAGCATTTT.

This clone was observed once. V gene TRBV18 combines with J gene TRBJ1-5; unclear D gene. There are 14 residues in the CDR3. The germline gives CDR1 KGHSH, CDR2 LQKENI. Trimming took 3 bases from V and 3 from J, leaving 9 bases between them. This chain's CDR3 is CASSPGGDNQPQHF. The DNA of the CDR3 is TGTGCCAGCTCACCTGGCGGGGACAATCAGCCCCAGCATTTT.

This clone was seen only a few times. The V gene is TRBV25-1, the J gene TRBJ2-7; D possibly corresponds to TRBD2 (5 bases). Germline V gene sequence: CDR1 MGHDK, CDR2 SYGVNS. V gave up 2 bases and J gave up 2 bases, with 7 bases separating them. The CDR3 has 13 residues. The CDR3 DNA sequence: TGTGCCAGCAGTGAAGGGCGGGCCTACGAGCAGTACTTC. It codes for CASSEGRAYEQYF.

This clone was found a few times. The chain employs TRBV7-9 and TRBJ2-3; TRBD1 matches at 7 bases. The CDR3 covers 15 residues. CDR1 is SEHNR and CDR2 is FQNEAQ in the germline V gene (reference sequence). Germline trimming cut 4 bases from V and 2 bases from J; bases unmatched to any gene: 6. The CDR3 reads CASSSSQGLTDTQYF. Written as DNA, the CDR3 is TGTGCCAGCAGCTCTTCACAGGGGCTCACAGATACGCAGTATTTT.

Here the CDR3 reads CASSPQGAGSEAFF. The CDR3 region has the DNA TGCGCCAGCAGCCCTCAGGGAGCAGGGTCTGAAGCTTTCTTT. The chain is built from TRBV4-3 and TRBJ1-1; D is possibly TRBD1 (5 bases). Trimming removed 4 bases from V and 6 bases from J, with 15 bases in between. The CDR3 has 14 amino acids. Germline values: CDR1 LGHNA, CDR2 YSLEER.